This TCR beta chain derives from a study of cytomegalovirus exposure and HLA in healthy donors. Overall study findings and caveats: V- and J-gene trimming of TCR beta was linked (in a later analysis) to a missense DCLRE1C variant.

After removal of 1 base from V and 2 bases from J, the junction contained 4 bases not matched to a gene. The germline gives CDR1 SGHAT, CDR2 FQNNGV. The CDR3 contains 15 residues. 60 Vbeta and 13 Jbeta primers were used in PCR. TCRdb's table, derived via immunoSEQ multiplex PCR, lists solely in-frame clones and lacks some. The table lists fewer than 200,000 clones, about 81% of them singletons. In the case of this clone: Its antigen is unknown.

Sequencing input: PBMCs. The receptor was isolated from a woman aged 18-29 years in good health and CMV-seronegative. The gene calls are TRBV11-2 and TRBJ2-7; 8 bases are shared with TRBD2. CDR3 sequence reads: CASSLASGPAYEQYF. For the CDR3, the DNA is TGTGCCAGCAGCTTAGCTAGCGGGCCCGCCTACGAGCAGTACTTC.